The rows below give T cell receptor beta chains drawn from one sample of a study of T cell responses to AZD1222 COVID-19 vaccine. Some clones are missing from TCRdb's copy, which holds only in-frame ones; the method was immunoSEQ multiplex PCR. This table has around 140,000 clones, 85% to 90% appearing once. Here the sequenced sample was peripheral blood, taken on day 0 of AZD1222 vaccination. These receptors all stem from an adult in good health. Each CDR3 is given with its conserved first and last residue. Each record gives: D gene, V gene, clone size, J gene, CDR3 protein, CDR3 DNA. The D gene is left open where the match is weak. For some rows the clone size is stated as once, few or many, or as a class when expanded; others skip it.

d_gene: TRBD2; v_gene: TRBV30; abundance: NA; j_gene: TRBJ2-3; CDR3aa: CAWSYGGGSTDTQYF; CDR3nt: TGTGCCTGGAGTTACGGGGGGGGAAGCACAGATACGCAGTATTTT
d_gene: NA; v_gene: TRBV2; abundance: once; j_gene: TRBJ2-7; CDR3aa: CASRGWRSREQYF; CDR3nt: TGTGCCAGCAGGGGGTGGCGGTCGAGGGAGCAGTACTTC
d_gene: TRBD1; v_gene: TRBV2; abundance: NA; j_gene: TRBJ1-1; CDR3aa: CASSEPTGRAFF; CDR3nt: TGTGCCAGCAGTGAACCGACAGGGAGGGCTTTCTTT
d_gene: NA; v_gene: TRBV2; abundance: NA; j_gene: TRBJ1-4; CDR3aa: CASRSGPATNEKLFF; CDR3nt: TGTGCCAGCCGGTCGGGGCCGGCAACTAATGAAAAACTGTTTTTT
d_gene: NA; v_gene: TRBV27; abundance: few; j_gene: TRBJ2-7; CDR3aa: CASSQLGGRGYEQYF; CDR3nt: TGTGCCAGCAGCCAGCTGGGGGGGCGAGGGTACGAGCAGTACTTC
d_gene: NA; v_gene: TRBV30; abundance: NA; j_gene: TRBJ1-2; CDR3aa: CAWSTGFYGYTF; CDR3nt: TGTGCCTGGAGCACAGGATTCTATGGCTACACCTTC
d_gene: TRBD1; v_gene: TRBV29-1; abundance: NA; j_gene: TRBJ1-1; CDR3aa: CSVGGTGFEAFF; CDR3nt: TGCAGCGTTGGAGGGACAGGATTTGAAGCTTTCTTT
d_gene: NA; v_gene: TRBV7-9; abundance: NA; j_gene: TRBJ1-1; CDR3aa: CASSLGRGRNTEAFF; CDR3nt: TGTGCCAGCAGCTTAGGGAGGGGCCGGAACACTGAAGCTTTCTTT
d_gene: NA; v_gene: TRBV5-1; abundance: NA; j_gene: TRBJ2-1; CDR3aa: CASSQGSANEQFF; CDR3nt: TGCGCCAGCAGCCAAGGGTCGGCCAATGAGCAGTTCTTC
d_gene: NA; v_gene: TRBV4-1; abundance: NA; j_gene: TRBJ1-4; CDR3aa: CASSQDRTDLNEKLFF; CDR3nt: TGCGCCAGCAGCCAAGATCGGACAGACCTCAATGAAAAACTGTTTTTT
d_gene: NA; v_gene: TRBV5-4; abundance: NA; j_gene: TRBJ1-5; CDR3aa: CASSLAGFNQPQHF; CDR3nt: TGTGCCAGCAGCTTGGCAGGGTTCAATCAGCCCCAGCATTTT
d_gene: NA; v_gene: TRBV25-1; abundance: NA; j_gene: TRBJ2-7; CDR3aa: CASSESRAPYEQYF; CDR3nt: TGTGCCAGCAGTGAATCCAGGGCCCCCTACGAGCAGTACTTC
d_gene: TRBD2; v_gene: TRBV3-1/TRBV3-2; abundance: once; j_gene: TRBJ2-1; CDR3aa: CASSLRQRGFGTYNEQFF; CDR3nt: TGTGCCAGCAGCCTTCGCCAGCGGGGGTTTGGGACCTACAATGAGCAGTTCTTC
d_gene: NA; v_gene: TRBV19; abundance: few; j_gene: TRBJ1-1; CDR3aa: CASSPSQTKGAFF; CDR3nt: TGTGCCAGTAGTCCCAGTCAGACCAAGGGAGCTTTCTTT
d_gene: NA; v_gene: TRBV3-1/TRBV3-2; abundance: NA; j_gene: TRBJ1-4; CDR3aa: CASSLRTTTNEKLFF; CDR3nt: TGTGCCAGCAGCCTCAGGACAACAACTAATGAAAAACTGTTTTTT
d_gene: NA; v_gene: TRBV7-9; abundance: NA; j_gene: TRBJ1-5; CDR3aa: CASSSERGQPQHF; CDR3nt: TGTGCCAGCAGCTCAGAAAGGGGCCAGCCCCAGCATTTT
d_gene: TRBD2; v_gene: TRBV18; abundance: NA; j_gene: TRBJ2-1; CDR3aa: CASSPKAGGPYNEQFF; CDR3nt: TGTGCCAGCTCCCCTAAGGCGGGGGGACCCTACAATGAGCAGTTCTTC
d_gene: NA; v_gene: TRBV5-1; abundance: once; j_gene: TRBJ1-6; CDR3aa: CASSLSQGSPLHF; CDR3nt: TGCGCCAGCAGCTTGTCCCAAGGTTCACCCCTCCACTTT
d_gene: NA; v_gene: TRBV3-1/TRBV3-2; abundance: NA; j_gene: TRBJ1-2; CDR3aa: CASSQGQVTYGYTF; CDR3nt: TGTGCCAGCAGCCAAGGCCAGGTGACCTATGGCTACACCTTC
d_gene: NA; v_gene: TRBV7-3; abundance: once; j_gene: TRBJ2-2; CDR3aa: CASSSTGAGELFF; CDR3nt: TGTGCCAGCAGCTCCACTGGGGCCGGGGAGCTGTTTTTT
d_gene: NA; v_gene: TRBV9; abundance: NA; j_gene: TRBJ2-5; CDR3aa: CASSVDLNQETQYF; CDR3nt: TGTGCCAGCAGCGTGGACTTGAACCAAGAGACCCAGTACTTC
d_gene: NA; v_gene: TRBV6-1; abundance: few; j_gene: TRBJ1-2; CDR3aa: CASSETANYGYTF; CDR3nt: TGTGCCAGCAGTGAGACAGCTAACTATGGCTACACCTTC
d_gene: NA; v_gene: TRBV12-3/TRBV12-4; abundance: once; j_gene: TRBJ2-3; CDR3aa: CASSSRDTQYF; CDR3nt: TGTGCCAGCAGTTCGAGAGATACGCAGTATTTT
d_gene: NA; v_gene: TRBV5-1; abundance: NA; j_gene: TRBJ2-7; CDR3aa: CASSLAPAVSYEQYF; CDR3nt: TGCGCCAGCAGCTTGGCCCCGGCGGTTTCCTACGAGCAGTACTTC
d_gene: NA; v_gene: TRBV27; abundance: once; j_gene: TRBJ2-1; CDR3aa: CASWVDSNEQFF; CDR3nt: TGTGCCAGCTGGGTGGACAGCAATGAGCAGTTCTTC